The entry below describes one T cell receptor beta chain. Each CDR3 protein is one row after TCRdb ran MiXCR on the 5' RACE reads. The table has approximately 510,000 distinct CDR3 sequences, 20% to 25% seen once; the top ten hold around 16%. This entry comes from a study of T cells after yellow fever vaccination. The V gene's germline CDR1 is SGHNT and CDR2 YYREEE (reference sequence). V shed 1 base, J shed 4 bases, and the junction held 5 bases outside the gene matches. There are 15 residues in the CDR3. This sequence originates from a man aged 18 to 30 who received the YFV17D yellow fever vaccine. The source was PBMCs, collected about 20 days after the first yellow fever vaccination. This chain uses TRBV5-4 with TRBJ2-4, with TRBD1 matching over 7 bases. CDR3 in amino acids: CASSLIGQAKNIQYF. The CDR3 DNA follows: TGTGCCAGCAGCTTGATTGGACAGGCTAAAAACATTCAGTACTTC.